This TCR beta chain was documented in a study of graft-versus-host responses after intestinal transplantation. At the level of the study: The study gave all recipients anti-thymocyte globulin induction, then tacrolimus and steroids for about three years.

V was pared by 3 bases and J by 4 bases, with 10 bases of the junction left unmatched. The germline V gene encodes CDR1 SGHDT and CDR2 YYEEEE. The CDR3 has 16 amino acids. TCRdb's table, derived via immunoSEQ multiplex PCR, lists solely in-frame clones and lacks some. The data contain around 30,000 clones, 83% of them seen just once; the ten biggest clones take up around 1.1%. This sample comprised PBMCs, obtained around 28 days after intestinal transplant. The TCR was taken from a human patient who received an intestinal transplant, so some T cells may come from the graft donor. The J gene is TRBJ2-3, the V gene TRBV5-6, with 8 bases fitting TRBD1. The CDR3: CASSSPGGRNADTQYF. The CDR3 nucleotides are TGTGCCAGCAGCTCCCCAGGGGGCAGGAATGCAGATACGCAGTATTTT.